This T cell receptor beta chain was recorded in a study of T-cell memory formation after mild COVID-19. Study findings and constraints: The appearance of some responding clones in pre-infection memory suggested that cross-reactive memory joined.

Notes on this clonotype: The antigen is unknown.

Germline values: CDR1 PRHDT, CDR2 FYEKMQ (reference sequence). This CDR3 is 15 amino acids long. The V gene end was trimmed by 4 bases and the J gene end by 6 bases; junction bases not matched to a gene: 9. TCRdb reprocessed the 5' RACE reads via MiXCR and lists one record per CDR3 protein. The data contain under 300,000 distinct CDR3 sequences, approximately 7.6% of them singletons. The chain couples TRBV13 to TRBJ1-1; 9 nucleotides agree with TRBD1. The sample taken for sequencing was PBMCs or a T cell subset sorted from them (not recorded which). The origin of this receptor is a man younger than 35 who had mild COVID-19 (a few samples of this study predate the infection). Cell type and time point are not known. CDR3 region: CASSSGQGGKAEAFF. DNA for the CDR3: TGTGCCAGCAGCTCGGGACAGGGCGGTAAGGCTGAAGCTTTCTTT.